This TCR beta chain was sequenced during a study of shared clonotypes between healthy human individuals. Study-level points and caveats: A few donors showed sharing of approximately 5% of naive CD4 clonotypes. Collection of samples was limited to blood; tissue repertoires likely differ.

As for this clone: The antigen remains undetermined.

The germline CDR1 and CDR2 sequences are KGHSH and LQKENI. There are 14 residues in the CDR3. The V end lost 6 bases, the J end lost 3 bases, and 14 bases lay between the germline ends. The data were produced by immunoSEQ multiplex PCR, yet TCRdb's version contains in-frame clones alone and is incomplete. The data show some 660,000 clones, with less than 80% seen just once and about 1.8% held by the top ten. This receptor was taken from a young woman in good health. The chain carries TRBV18 and TRBJ1-1, with D possibly being TRBD1 (6 bases). Specimen: memory CD4+ T cells sorted from blood. As to subset: CD45RA-negative fraction. The CDR3 bases are TGTGCCAGCTCTCCGACTGAGGGGGACACTGAAGCTTTCTTT. It specifies CASSPTEGDTEAFF.